What follows is one T cell receptor (beta chain) and its context. These data are taken from a study of blood T cell repertoires in COVID-19. About the study: Sources were T cells, B-cell-depleted T cells, or PBMCs; the material itself was cDNA or gDNA.

The table came from immunoSEQ multiplex PCR; TCRdb's copy has only in-frame clones and leaves some out. Here the sample spans 200,000 to 250,000 clones, about 88% being singletons. The V end was cut by 3 bases, the J end by 5 bases, with 15 bases between. This CDR3 has 16 amino acids. Germline-derived CDR1 and CDR2 are SGHRS and YFSETQ. This sequence was found in a woman in her 30s who had recovered from COVID-19. Sequencing was performed on PBMCs or T cells enriched from blood (not recorded which). The rearrangement joins TRBV5-1 to TRBJ1-6; TRBD1 might be the D (6 bases). CDR3 sequence (DNA): TGCGCCAGCAGCTCACAACAGGGAGGGGATAATTCACCCCTCCACTTT. It yields the protein CASSSQQGGDNSPLHF.